The 11 T cell receptor beta chains below come from one sample, sequenced in a study of OX40 agonist ivuxolimab in advanced cancers. Some clones are missing from TCRdb's copy, which holds only in-frame ones; the method was immunoSEQ multiplex PCR. The sample has more than 55,000 clones; 85% to 90% are singletons. Specimen: CD4+ or CD8+ T cells sorted from blood, collected in a trial of the OX40 agonist ivuxolimab. All receptors come from an adult with an advanced solid tumor such as melanoma, head and neck, liver or kidney cancer.

The genes are TRBV29-1 and TRBJ2-7; 7 positions agree with TRBD1. The CDR3 consists of 15 residues. J gave up 0 bases and V 5 bases, and 10 bases lay outside the gene matches. Germline V gene sequence: CDR1 SQVTM, CDR2 ANQGSEA. The chain's CDR3 is CSVIWTGSLSYEQYF. The CDR3 region has the DNA TGCAGCGTTATATGGACAGGATCCCTCTCCTACGAGCAGTACTTC.

This sequence joins TRBV11-2 and TRBJ2-7, with a possible D match to TRBD2 (5 bases). The CDR3 is 13 amino acids. The V and J ends lost 2 bases and 3 bases respectively, with 8 bases between them. Germline assignment: CDR1 SGHAT and CDR2 FQNNGV. This CDR3 reads CASSLLAYYEQYF. The CDR3 nucleotides are TGTGCCAGCAGCTTACTAGCTTACTACGAGCAGTACTTC.

This rearrangement joins TRBV19 to TRBJ2-3, with TRBD2 identical over 8 bases. V was pared by 4 bases and J by 5 bases, with 11 bases of the junction left unmatched. Germline V gene lookup returns CDR1 LNHDA and CDR2 SQIVND (reference sequence). The CDR3 length is 16 residues. The CDR3, as DNA: TGTGCCAGTAGTAGGACTAGCATCACGGGGAGAGATACGCAGTATTTT. Amino acids: CASSRTSITGRDTQYF.

V and J are TRBV19 and TRBJ2-5; TRBD1 matches 8 bases. The V gene's germline CDR1 is LNHDA and CDR2 SQIVND (reference sequence). The CDR3 has 15 residues. Unmatched junction bases numbered 10, after V lost 5 bases and J lost 5 bases. CDR3 in DNA: TGTGCCAGTAGTCGGTACAGGGGGGTAATGGAGACCCAGTACTTC. Encoded protein: CASSRYRGVMETQYF.

The J gene is TRBJ1-2, the V gene TRBV20-1; no clear D. V shed 6 bases and J shed 8 bases, with 13 bases lying between them. Germline V gene sequence: CDR1 DFQATT, CDR2 SNEGSKA (reference sequence). The length of the CDR3 is 11 residues. CDR3 DNA: TGCAGTGCCCTCGTGAGCCCGGGCTACACCTTC. Translation: CSALVSPGYTF.

V usage is TRBV21-1 and J usage is TRBJ2-3; TRBD2 was called by the table and not checked on the DNA. TRBV21-1 is given as a pseudogene. The CDR3 contains 19 residues. CDR3 nucleotide sequence: TGTGCCAGCAGCTCCTGGACTAGCGGGAGGGCTCCAGGCCCAGATACGCAGTATTTT. Its protein product is CASSSWTSGRAPGPDTQYF.

The rearrangement joins TRBV21-1 to TRBJ2-5; the table assigns TRBD2, which was not confirmed against the DNA. TRBV21-1 is labeled a pseudogene. The CDR3 totals 13 residues. The CDR3 region is CASSKRGRETQYF. In nucleotides, the CDR3 is TGTGCCAGCAGCAAAAGAGGTCGGGAGACCCAGTACTTC.

The chain carries TRBV2 and TRBJ2-7; TRBD1 or TRBD2 may be the D gene (5 bases each). There are 14 residues in the CDR3. Per germline, CDR1 SNHLY and CDR2 FYNNEI. The V end was cut by 1 base, the J end by 3 bases, with 10 bases between. The CDR3 reads CASSEGRDLYEQYF. CDR3 coding DNA: TGTGCCAGCAGTGAAGGCAGGGACCTCTACGAGCAGTACTTC.

In its sample, this clone was seen once. The chain links TRBV5-4 to TRBJ2-5; a weak D match, TRBD1 (6 bases). The CDR3 consists of 13 residues. Germline lookup yields CDR1 SGHNT and CDR2 YYREEE (reference sequence). V was cut by 6 bases and J by 2 bases, with 11 bases left in between. In DNA form, the CDR3 reads TGTGCCAGCACCGGGACACCTCAAGAGACCCAGTACTTC. It translates to CASTGTPQETQYF.

V gene TRBV7-2 combines with J gene TRBJ1-5; D gene ambiguous. This CDR3 comprises 19 residues. V dropped 2 bases and J dropped 0 bases, with 20 bases sitting between them. Germline loops: CDR1 SGHTA, CDR2 FQGNSA. The CDR3 nucleotides are TGTGCCAGCAGCTTACGGTTACTCGCGGCAGAATATAGCAATCAGCCCCAGCATTTT. The encoded protein is CASSLRLLAAEYSNQPQHF.

The genes are TRBV7-9 and TRBJ1-1; no firm D call. Trimming removed 3 bases from V and 6 bases from J, with 14 bases in between. This CDR3 has 14 amino acids. CDR1 and CDR2 (germline): SEHNR, FQNEAQ (reference sequence). In nucleotides, the CDR3 is TGTGCCAGCAGCTTGATATATCTAGGATCTGAAGCTTTCTTT. It is translated as CASSLIYLGSEAFF.